Presented here are 25 T cell receptor beta chains from one specimen sequenced in a study of cytomegalovirus exposure and HLA in healthy donors. TCRdb's copy holds only in-frame clones and misses some; the assay was immunoSEQ multiplex PCR. The sample records around 100,000 clones, just under 95% being singletons. Input material: PBMCs. The origin of the receptors is a woman between 18 and 30 years old in good health and CMV-seronegative.

The DNA for the CDR3 is TGTGCCAGCAGTACGGGACAGGGAGGTGAAAAACTGTTTTTT. Its translation: CASSTGQGGEKLFF. The J gene is TRBJ1-4, the V gene TRBV6-1, with TRBD1 matching 9 bases. The CDR3 contains 14 residues. Per the germline V gene, CDR1 is MNHNS and CDR2 is SASEGT. V dropped 5 bases and J dropped 7; count of bases not matched to a gene: 5.

V is TRBV12-5 and J is TRBJ2-2; D unresolved. This CDR3 is built from 13 residues. The germline gives CDR1 LGHNT, CDR2 FRNRAP. The V and J ends lost 6 bases and 0 bases respectively, with 5 bases between them. CDR3 DNA: TGTGCTAGTGGGCCGGCGAACACCGGGGAGCTGTTTTTT. Its translation: CASGPANTGELFF.

The V gene is TRBV4-3, the J gene TRBJ1-1; D remains ambiguous. CDR1 is LGHNA and CDR2 is YSLEER in the germline V gene. The ends were cut back, 1 base at V and 6 bases at J, with 6 bases in the middle. The CDR3 has 12 residues. CDR3 nucleotide sequence: TGCGCCAGCAGCCAAGGGGGAGCTGAAGCTTTCTTT. Residues: CASSQGGAEAFF.

The chain employs TRBV4-1 and TRBJ1-5, with D unclear. Trimming removed 5 bases at V and 1 base at J, with 6 bases between. This CDR3 contains 13 residues. The V gene's germline CDR1 is MGHRA and CDR2 YSYEKL. CDR3 residues: CASSYSSNQPQHF. The CDR3 coding sequence is TGCGCCAGCAGCTACTCGAGCAATCAGCCCCAGCATTTT.

At least ten counts were recorded for this clone. The chain combines TRBV5-1 with TRBJ2-1; TRBD2 matches 9 bases. Germline V CDR1 and CDR2: SGHRS, YFSETQ. V shed 3 bases and J 4 bases; nucleotides not matched to a gene: 5. This CDR3 is 15 amino acids long. The CDR3 region has the DNA TGCGCCAGCAGCTCCGGGACTAGCCCATACAATGAGCAGTTCTTC. Translation: CASSSGTSPYNEQFF.

The rearrangement uses TRBV5-6 and TRBJ2-1; D remains ambiguous. Trimming took 9 bases from V and 2 from J, leaving 18 bases between them. The CDR3 totals 15 residues. Germline V CDR1 and CDR2: SGHDT, YYEEEE. CDR3 sequence: CATLSNPGPYNEQFF. The CDR3 DNA sequence: TGTGCCACCTTGAGCAATCCAGGTCCCTACAATGAGCAGTTCTTC.

The rearrangement uses TRBV27 and TRBJ1-1, with D perhaps matching TRBD1 (5 bases). V gave up 1 base and J gave up 4 bases, with 13 bases separating them. The CDR3 loop spans 15 amino acids. Per the germline V gene, CDR1 is MNHEY and CDR2 is SMNVEV (reference sequence). CDR3 nucleotides: TGTGCCAGCAGTTTATTGTTGGCAGGGCCCACTGAAGCTTTCTTT. It translates to CASSLLLAGPTEAFF.

The V gene is TRBV25-1, the J gene TRBJ2-1, with TRBD2 as a possible D gene (5 bases). The CDR3 extends over 14 amino acids. Germline assignment: CDR1 MGHDK and CDR2 SYGVNS. V shed 5 bases and J shed 5 bases, with 13 bases lying between them. CDR3 sequence reads: CASSPSGLNNEQFF. CDR3 DNA: TGTGCCAGCAGTCCCAGCGGCCTAAACAATGAGCAGTTCTTC.

This chain joins TRBV6-5 and TRBJ1-1; TRBD1 agrees at 7 bases. Per germline, CDR1 MNHEY and CDR2 SVGAGI. Trimming at V came to 6 bases and at J to 3 bases, leaving 10 bases not matched to a gene. The CDR3 is 15 residues long. CDR3 nucleotides: TGTGCCAGCAGCCTACTAGCCCAGGGGGACACTGAAGCTTTCTTT. Amino acid sequence: CASSLLAQGDTEAFF.

This clone showed up just once. This chain joins TRBV5-4 and TRBJ1-1; TRBD1 is a possible D gene (5 bases). The CDR3 loop spans 12 amino acids. Germline V gene lookup returns CDR1 SGHNT and CDR2 YYREEE (reference sequence). Deletions cut 3 bases from V and 5 bases from J, with 8 bases between. The CDR3 here is CASSWGGTEAFF. The CDR3, as DNA: TGTGCCAGCAGCTGGGGGGGTACTGAAGCTTTCTTT.

The V and J genes are TRBV6-1 and TRBJ1-1; weak D call: TRBD1 (5 bases). V was trimmed by 7 bases and J by 4 bases, leaving 13 bases between them. CDR3 size: 13 residues. CDR1 and CDR2 from the germline V gene are MNHNS and SASEGT. The CDR3 is CASKRAGGTEAFF. CDR3 DNA sequence: TGTGCCAGCAAGAGGGCGGGGGGCACTGAAGCTTTCTTT.

V usage is TRBV2 and J usage is TRBJ2-7; 8 bases are shared with TRBD1. Looked up from germline, CDR1 is SNHLY and CDR2 is FYNNEI. The V segment lost 2 bases and the J segment 0 bases; nucleotides outside the gene matches: 12. CDR3 length equals 18 residues. CDR3 sequence (DNA): TGTGCCAGCAGTGAAAGGGGGGACAGGCCTAACAGCTCCTACGAGCAGTACTTC. Its translation: CASSERGDRPNSSYEQYF.

The chain employs TRBV27 and TRBJ2-2; 12 nucleotides match TRBD1. CDR3 size: 14 residues. CDR1 and CDR2 (germline): MNHEY, SMNVEV (reference sequence). The junction had 2 bases not matched to a gene; V was cut back by 8 bases and J by 4 bases. The DNA of the CDR3 is TGTGCCAGCCGGGACAGGGGGCGCACCGGGGAGCTGTTTTTT. Translation: CASRDRGRTGELFF.

The V gene is TRBV5-8, the J gene TRBJ2-1, with 7 bases fitting TRBD2. The CDR3 contains 15 residues. Per germline, CDR1 SGHTS and CDR2 YDEGEE. Trimming took 4 bases from V and 0 from J; bases not matched to a gene: 4. The CDR3: CASSLRGSSYNEQFF. In DNA, the CDR3 is TGTGCCAGCAGCCTGCGGGGGAGCTCCTACAATGAGCAGTTCTTC.

This clone was seen just once. The chain links TRBV4-1 to TRBJ1-5, with TRBD1 identical over 7 bases. Germline CDR1 and CDR2: MGHRA and YSYEKL. The CDR3 consists of 17 residues. V shed 3 bases and J 3 bases; nucleotides not matched to a gene: 11. The CDR3 loop reads CASSHKTDRDPNQPQHF. Written as DNA, the CDR3 is TGCGCCAGCAGCCATAAAACCGACAGGGACCCCAATCAGCCCCAGCATTTT.

The chain carries TRBV6-6 and TRBJ2-1; 7 bases agree with TRBD2. CDR3 length: 16 residues. Trimming at V came to 6 bases and at J to 6 bases, leaving 14 bases not matched to a gene. Per the germline V gene, CDR1 is MNHNY and CDR2 is SVGAGI (reference sequence). The CDR3 DNA reads TGTGCCAGCAGGTGGACTAGGACGGGGGTAGTCAATGAGCAGTTCTTC. Its protein product is CASRWTRTGVVNEQFF.

The rearrangement joins TRBV19 to TRBJ2-1, with D possibly matching TRBD1 (6 bases). Germline CDR1 is LNHDA and CDR2 is SQIVND (reference sequence). Trimming removed 5 bases at V and 4 bases at J, with 15 bases between. The CDR3 runs 15 residues. CDR3 DNA sequence: TGTGCCAGTAGTCCCCCCGGGACACCTTACAATGAGCAGTTCTTC. Amino acids: CASSPPGTPYNEQFF.

V and J are TRBV7-9 and TRBJ2-2, with TRBD2 matching over 9 bases. The trim removed 5 bases at V and 3 bases at J, leaving 7 bases unmatched. Germline CDR1 is SEHNR and CDR2 is FQNEAQ (reference sequence). There are 16 residues in the CDR3. DNA of the CDR3: TGTGCCAGCAGCCCCCAGACTAGCGGCTACACCGGGGAGCTGTTTTTT. It specifies CASSPQTSGYTGELFF.

V and J are TRBV5-6 and TRBJ1-5, with D possibly TRBD1 on 5 matching bases. The ends were cut back, 5 bases at V and 1 base at J, with 10 bases in the middle. The CDR3 runs 14 residues. Germline V gene lookup returns CDR1 SGHDT and CDR2 YYEEEE. The CDR3 sequence: CASSNSGSNQPQHF. The CDR3 DNA reads as TGTGCCAGCAGTAATTCAGGGAGCAATCAGCCCCAGCATTTT.

The chain has TRBV19 and TRBJ1-1; 7 positions agree with TRBD1. Germline assignment: CDR1 LNHDA and CDR2 SQIVND (reference sequence). With V trimmed by 5 bases and J by 5 bases, 11 bases remained unmatched. This CDR3 has 15 residues. The CDR3: CASSPQTGKGTEAFF. The DNA for the CDR3 is TGTGCCAGTAGTCCCCAGACAGGGAAGGGAACTGAAGCTTTCTTT.

The chain employs TRBV18 and TRBJ2-2, with 12 bases identical to TRBD2. This CDR3 comprises 17 residues. Germline loops: CDR1 KGHSH, CDR2 LQKENI. V lost 4 bases and J lost 6; bases outside the gene matches: 9. The CDR3 nucleotides are TGTGCCAGCTCACGAGGACTAGCGGGGACTGGACCCGGGGAGCTGTTTTTT. Residues: CASSRGLAGTGPGELFF.

This chain joins TRBV5-1 and TRBJ1-1; D possibly corresponds to TRBD1 (5 bases). Germline loops: CDR1 SGHRS, CDR2 YFSETQ. This CDR3 spans 14 amino acids. V lost 5 bases to trimming and J lost 3 bases, with 14 bases between them. This CDR3 reads CASSLGGMDTEAFF. The CDR3 DNA reads as TGCGCCAGCAGTCTCGGGGGAATGGACACTGAAGCTTTCTTT.

The V call is TRBV6-4, the J call TRBJ2-2, with 7 bases matching TRBD1. CDR1 MRHNA and CDR2 SNTAGT come from the germline V gene. Trimming took 6 bases from V and 6 from J; bases not matched to a gene: 4. The CDR3 has 13 residues. The CDR3 DNA reads as TGTGCCAGCAGCGAGACAGGGTCCGGGGAGCTGTTTTTT. Its protein product is CASSETGSGELFF.

The V and J genes are TRBV7-8 and TRBJ2-5; a possible D gene is TRBD1 (6 bases). Germline V gives CDR1 SGHVS, CDR2 FQNEAQ. V was shortened by 5 bases and J by 0 bases, with 16 bases between the two germline ends. CDR3 length: 16 amino acids. This CDR3 reads CASSPYRVSNQETQYF. As DNA, the CDR3 is TGTGCCAGCAGCCCGTACAGGGTTTCGAACCAAGAGACCCAGTACTTC.

The chain employs TRBV4-2 and TRBJ2-3; TRBD2 matches at 9 bases. The junction had 8 bases not matched to a gene; V was cut back by 0 bases and J by 1 base. Germline assignment: CDR1 LGHNA and CDR2 YNFKEQ. This CDR3 has 18 residues. For the CDR3, the DNA is TGTGCCAGCAGCCAAGATCGAACAGCGGGGGGTCGCACAGATACGCAGTATTTT. Translating gives CASSQDRTAGGRTDTQYF.